These 30 T cell receptor beta chains share one sample of origin, sequenced in a study of naive and memory T cell subsets. Both TRBC1 and TRBC2 were covered by a beta constant-region primer of two equimolar oligonucleotides. Ligated cDNA was amplified by four rounds of PCR with nested alpha and beta constant-region primers and SP2. TCRdb redid the calling of the UMI-ligation and nested PCR reads with MiXCR, one entry per CDR3 protein. The sample lists 95,000 to 150,000 distinct CDR3 sequences, 36% occurring once. The sequenced material came from central memory CD4+ T cells from blood. Receptor source: a human donor in good health.

This clonotype occurred a few times. The genes are TRBV7-9 and TRBJ2-2; D could derive from TRBD1 or TRBD2 (5 bases each). In germline, CDR1 is SEHNR, CDR2 FQNEAQ (reference sequence). The V end lost 5 bases, the J end lost 5 bases, and 15 bases lay between the germline ends. This CDR3 spans 15 amino acids. In DNA, the CDR3 is TGTGCCAGCAGCCTCTCCGGGACGACGACCGGGGAGCTGTTTTTT. Protein sequence: CASSLSGTTTGELFF.

This clonotype was counted between two and nine times. The chain has TRBV7-9 and TRBJ2-7, with D possibly TRBD2 on 6 matching bases. The CDR3 covers 15 residues. Germline V lookup: CDR1 SEHNR, CDR2 FQNEAQ (reference sequence). The ends were cut back, 6 bases at V and 3 bases at J, with 18 bases in the middle. In DNA, the CDR3 is TGTGCCAGCAGTCGTATCCGCGGGGTAGGCTACGAGCAGTACTTC. Its translation is CASSRIRGVGYEQYF.

The chain employs TRBV20-1 and TRBJ1-2, with D possibly TRBD1 on 5 matching bases. The CDR3 runs to 12 residues. The V end was cut by 5 bases, the J end by 0 bases, with 7 bases between. Germline CDR1 and CDR2: DFQATT and SNEGSKA (reference sequence). DNA for the CDR3: TGCAGTGCTGGGACCTCTAACTATGGCTACACCTTC. It is translated as CSAGTSNYGYTF.

V gene TRBV28 combines with J gene TRBJ1-1, with 7 bases aligning to TRBD1. V dropped 5 bases and J dropped 0; count of bases not matched to a gene: 6. CDR3 size: 15 residues. Germline lookup yields CDR1 MDHEN and CDR2 SYDVKM. The CDR3, as DNA: TGTGCCAGCAGTCTCCCCGGGACAGTGAACACTGAAGCTTTCTTT. Translated: CASSLPGTVNTEAFF.

The genes are TRBV6-5 and TRBJ2-7; 7 nucleotides match TRBD2. This CDR3 has 15 amino acids. Germline-derived CDR1 and CDR2 are MNHEY and SVGAGI. Unmatched junction bases numbered 5, after V lost 0 bases and J lost 3 bases. CDR3 sequence reads: CASSYSPGTNYEQYF. Here the CDR3 DNA reads TGTGCCAGCAGTTACTCTCCCGGGACTAACTACGAGCAGTACTTC.

This rearrangement joins TRBV15 to TRBJ1-2, with D maybe TRBD1 (5 bases). Deletions cut 0 bases from V and 7 bases from J, with 15 bases between. Germline V gene sequence: CDR1 LNHNV, CDR2 YYDKDF (reference sequence). This CDR3 region has 15 residues. This CDR3 reads CATSRDLRGSPGYTF. The CDR3 coding sequence is TGTGCCACCAGCAGAGATCTGAGGGGAAGTCCTGGCTACACCTTC.

This clonotype has just a few counts. The rearrangement links TRBV18 to TRBJ2-1, with TRBD2 matching over 7 bases. This CDR3 spans 14 amino acids. In germline, CDR1 is KGHSH, CDR2 LQKENI. V lost 4 bases, J lost 7 bases, and 7 bases stayed unmatched. Here the CDR3 reads CASSLVGLGNEQFF. The CDR3 DNA reads TGTGCCAGCTCACTTGTCGGACTAGGAAATGAGCAGTTCTTC. Using reference TRBV18 and TRBJ2-1 for the parts outside the CDR3, the full variable domain is NAGVMQNPRHLVRRRGQEARLRCSPMKGHSHVYWYRQLPEEGLKFMVYLQKENIIDESGMPKERFSAEFPKEGPSILRIQQVVRGDSAAYFCASSLVGLGNEQFFGPGTRLTVL.

This chain uses TRBV28 with TRBJ1-5, with D tentatively TRBD1 (5 bases). The CDR3 is 15 residues long. Trimming left V 1 base short and J 5 bases short, with 12 bases between. Germline values: CDR1 MDHEN, CDR2 SYDVKM. CDR3 in DNA: TGTGCCAGCAGTTTATTTTTGGCAGGGCATCAGCCCCAGCATTTT. This translates into CASSLFLAGHQPQHF.

In this sample, this clonotype turned up a few times. The V call is TRBV5-1, the J call TRBJ1-1; perhaps TRBD1 as D (6 bases). The germline CDR1 and CDR2 sequences are SGHRS and YFSETQ. Trimming cost V 4 bases and J 5 bases, with 15 bases left between them. This CDR3 comprises 14 residues. CDR3 residues: CASSTQGDGTEAFF. CDR3 DNA: TGCGCCAGCAGCACACAGGGAGATGGGACTGAAGCTTTCTTT. The entire variable domain, with the rest obtained from reference TRBV5-1 and TRBJ1-1, is as follows: KAGVTQTPRYLIKTRGQQVTLSCSPISGHRSVSWYQQTPGQGLQFLFEYFSETQRNKGNFPGRFSGRQFSNSRSEMNVSTLELGDSALYLCASSTQGDGTEAFFGQGTRLTVV.

This rearrangement joins TRBV5-1 to TRBJ2-4; 7 nucleotides align to TRBD1. V lost 4 bases, J lost 5 bases, and 6 bases stayed unmatched. The length of the CDR3 is 14 residues. The germline gives CDR1 SGHRS, CDR2 YFSETQ. CDR3 residues: CASSVGQPQNIQYF. In nucleotides, the CDR3 is TGCGCCAGCAGCGTGGGACAGCCCCAAAACATTCAGTACTTC.

The chain uses TRBV20-1 and TRBJ2-7, with 11 positions matching TRBD2. The CDR3 consists of 15 residues. V lost 4 bases, J lost 3 bases, and 8 bases stayed unmatched. CDR1 DFQATT and CDR2 SNEGSKA come from the germline V gene (reference sequence). The CDR3 region is CSATQTSGRVYEQYF. In DNA form, the CDR3 reads TGCAGTGCTACCCAAACTAGCGGGAGAGTCTACGAGCAGTACTTC.

This clonotype came up a few times. This chain links TRBV28 with TRBJ1-1; tentative D call: TRBD1 (5 bases). Trimming took off 3 bases at V and 10 bases at J, with 21 bases between the two ends. The CDR3 sequence is 15 residues long. Germline values: CDR1 MDHEN, CDR2 SYDVKM. For the CDR3, the DNA is TGTGCCAGCAGTTTCCCAACTTTGGAACGGGGCCGAGCTTTCTTT. This gives the protein CASSFPTLERGRAFF.

This clonotype was seen more than once but under ten times. The chain recombines TRBV7-3 with TRBJ2-7; D remains ambiguous. Germline-derived CDR1 and CDR2 are SGHTA and FQGTGA. CDR3 size: 13 residues. V was pared by 5 bases and J by 3 bases, with 11 bases between. The CDR3 bases are TGTGCCAGCAGCGTAGATCCCTACTACGAGCAGTACTTC. Amino acids: CASSVDPYYEQYF.

In its sample, this clonotype was seen a few times. The chain joins TRBV6-2 or TRBV6-3 to TRBJ1-5; D gene uncertain. The CDR3 covers 16 residues. V lost 1 base and J lost 1, with 11 bases in between. Germline V gene lookup returns CDR1 MNHEY and CDR2 SVGEGT. CDR3 in DNA: TGTGCCAGCAGTTACTTCCCGGCTTCGAGCAATCAGCCCCAGCATTTT. Its translation: CASSYFPASSNQPQHF.

This clonotype was seen repeatedly, ten times or more. The chain uses TRBV20-1 and TRBJ1-4; D not certain. The CDR3 runs to 13 residues. CDR1 and CDR2 from the germline V gene are DFQATT and SNEGSKA (reference sequence). The V end was cut by 0 bases, the J end by 5 bases, with 7 bases between. The DNA for the CDR3 is TGCAGTGCTAGAGAGGGGATGAATGAAAAACTGTTTTTT. This translates into CSAREGMNEKLFF.

This chain connects TRBV4-1 to TRBJ2-7; 9 bases are shared with TRBD2. Germline values: CDR1 MGHRA, CDR2 YSYEKL. This CDR3 contains 14 residues. Germline trimming cut 0 bases from V and 5 bases from J; bases unmatched to any gene: 2. Written as DNA, the CDR3 is TGCGCCAGCAGCCAAGAGAGCGGGGGGCACGAGCAGTACTTC. Its protein is CASSQESGGHEQYF.

The sample holds a few counts of this clonotype. The chain employs TRBV5-1 and TRBJ1-2; TRBD1 aligns across 7 bases. CDR1 and CDR2 from the germline V gene are SGHRS and YFSETQ. The CDR3 consists of 13 residues. Losses at the gene ends were 4 bases for V and 7 bases for J; bases not matched to a gene: 7. The chain's CDR3 is CASSVGGVGGYTF. The CDR3 bases are TGCGCCAGCAGCGTAGGGGGCGTCGGTGGCTACACCTTC. Full variable domain (missing parts from reference TRBV5-1 and TRBJ1-2): KAGVTQTPRYLIKTRGQQVTLSCSPISGHRSVSWYQQTPGQGLQFLFEYFSETQRNKGNFPGRFSGRQFSNSRSEMNVSTLELGDSALYLCASSVGGVGGYTFGSGTRLTVV.

The chain links TRBV11-2 to TRBJ2-1; D gene unclear. The germline V gene encodes CDR1 SGHAT and CDR2 FQNNGV. V lost 5 bases, J lost 5 bases, and 22 bases lay in between. CDR3 length: 17 amino acids. CDR3 loop: CASSAGSLGLVNNEQFF. Here the CDR3 DNA reads TGTGCCAGCAGCGCAGGAAGTCTCGGGCTAGTAAACAATGAGCAGTTCTTC.

This clonotype came up a few times. The chain couples TRBV6-5 to TRBJ1-1; D gene unclear. Germline loops: CDR1 MNHEY, CDR2 SVGAGI. This CDR3 region has 13 residues. Trimming took off 6 bases at V and 8 bases at J, with 16 bases between the two ends. CDR3 in DNA: TGTGCCAGCAGGGGAAGGACTGTACGGGAAGCTTTCTTT. Amino acids: CASRGRTVREAFF.

There are many counts of this clonotype. This chain connects TRBV7-2 to TRBJ2-3; D is unclear. The CDR3 sequence is 11 residues long. Germline V gene data show CDR1 as SGHTA and CDR2 as FQGNSA. V was trimmed by 6 bases and J by 2 bases, leaving 3 bases between them. CDR3 nucleotides: TGTGCCAGCAGTTACACAGATACGCAGTATTTT. Translating gives CASSYTDTQYF.

This chain uses TRBV11-2 with TRBJ2-6, with 8 positions matching TRBD1. The CDR3 runs 18 residues. CDR1 SGHAT and CDR2 FQNNGV come from the germline V gene. V was pared by 4 bases and J by 1 base, with 9 bases of the junction left unmatched. CDR3 sequence: CASSCGQGLWSGANVLTF. CDR3 coding DNA: TGTGCCAGCAGCTGTGGACAGGGTCTTTGGTCTGGGGCCAACGTCCTGACTTTC.

This clonotype occurred many times. The chain combines TRBV28 with TRBJ2-2; 9 bases match TRBD1. The germline CDR1 and CDR2 sequences are MDHEN and SYDVKM. There are 15 residues in the CDR3. V lost 2 bases, J lost 6 bases, and 4 bases stayed unmatched. The CDR3 coding sequence is TGTGCCAGCAGTTTAAGGACAGGGGTCCCCGGGGAGCTGTTTTTT. Protein: CASSLRTGVPGELFF.

The genes are TRBV27 and TRBJ1-6, with 7 bases matching TRBD1. V was clipped by 3 bases and J by 4 bases; unmatched bases: 9. Germline V CDR1 and CDR2: MNHEY, SMNVEV (reference sequence). This CDR3 region has 17 residues. CDR3 DNA sequence: TGTGCCAGCAGTTTTAAGAGTGGACAGGTGTATAATTCACCCCTCCACTTT. Translating gives CASSFKSGQVYNSPLHF.

Only a few counts were recorded for this clonotype. This chain connects TRBV3-1 to TRBJ2-7, with TRBD1 matching over 9 bases. With V trimmed by 1 base and J by 7 bases, 8 bases remained unmatched. This CDR3 has 15 residues. Germline V gene sequence: CDR1 LGHDT, CDR2 YNNKEL (reference sequence). For the CDR3, the DNA is TGTGCCAGCAGCCAAGGTGGGACAGGGCGCATGGAGCAGTACTTC. This translates into CASSQGGTGRMEQYF.

This clonotype has ten or more counts. The V call is TRBV19, the J call TRBJ2-7, with D perhaps matching TRBD1 or TRBD2 (6 bases each). Trimming took off 5 bases at V and 6 bases at J, with 20 bases between the two ends. Germline CDR1 and CDR2: LNHDA and SQIVND (reference sequence). The CDR3 runs 15 residues. CDR3 in DNA: TGTGCCAGTAGTCCCCGGGGGATGCAACAGGGCGAGCAGTACTTC. Its protein is CASSPRGMQQGEQYF.

The chain recombines TRBV28 with TRBJ2-1; TRBD1 matches at 8 bases. This CDR3 is built from 12 residues. Trimming cost V 5 bases and J 13 bases; bases outside gene matches: 7. Germline V gives CDR1 MDHEN, CDR2 SYDVKM. The CDR3 region has the DNA TGTGCCAGCAGTGCCACCGGGACAGGACAGTTCTTC. Protein sequence: CASSATGTGQFF.

This clonotype was recorded at least ten times. CDR3 loop: CASSGNWIAKNIQYF. The CDR3 bases are TGTGCCAGCAGCGGCAATTGGATAGCCAAAAACATTCAGTACTTC. The V gene is TRBV7-2, the J gene TRBJ2-4; D gene ambiguous. The V end was cut by 5 bases, the J end by 0 bases, with 11 bases between. Germline loops: CDR1 SGHTA, CDR2 FQGNSA. This CDR3 is built from 15 residues.

This clonotype was seen only a few times. This sequence joins TRBV28 and TRBJ1-5; a possible D gene is TRBD1 (5 bases). Trimming removed 5 bases at V and 4 bases at J, with 12 bases between. CDR3 length: 14 residues. CDR1 and CDR2 from the germline V gene are MDHEN and SYDVKM. In DNA form, the CDR3 reads TGTGCCAGCAGTCCCTTTCGGGGGAATCAGCCCCAGCATTTT. It translates to CASSPFRGNQPQHF.

The rearrangement links TRBV28 to TRBJ2-1, with 7 bases aligning to TRBD1. The CDR3 loop spans 17 amino acids. The J segment lost 4 bases and the V segment lost 3 bases, leaving 12 bases of the junction unmatched. Per the germline V gene, CDR1 is MDHEN and CDR2 is SYDVKM. The DNA for the CDR3 is TGTGCCAGCAGTTTTTTTCGGACATCAGGGGGTTACAATGAGCAGTTCTTC. Residues: CASSFFRTSGGYNEQFF. Based on the CDR3 plus reference TRBV28 and TRBJ2-1, the full variable domain is DVKVTQSSRYLVKRTGEKVFLECVQDMDHENMFWYRQDPGLGLRLIYFSYDVKMKEKGDIPEGYSVSREKKERFSLILESASTNQTSMYLCASSFFRTSGGYNEQFFGPGTRLTVL.

This clonotype turned up a few times. The chain recombines TRBV24-1 with TRBJ2-3; 8 bases line up with TRBD2. There are 16 residues in the CDR3. The V gene's germline CDR1 is KGHDR and CDR2 SFDVKD. The J segment lost 3 bases and the V segment lost 2 bases, leaving 6 bases of the junction unmatched. CDR3 protein: CATSDYGSGRTDTQYF. CDR3 coding DNA: TGTGCCACCAGTGATTATGGGAGCGGGAGAACAGATACGCAGTATTTT.